This TCR beta chain derives from a study of human T cells and chemical hapten exposure. Regarding this clonotype: Its antigen is still unknown.

The CDR3 totals 14 residues. The germline CDR1 and CDR2 sequences are SGHRS and YFSETQ. The V end lost 0 bases, the J end lost 3 bases, and 10 bases lay between the germline ends. Indicated time point: patch test 1, 2 weeks after DPC sensitization. Stated treatment: therapeutic diphenylcyclopropenone sensitization with weekly scalp DPC. Those who donated were patients with alopecia, 18 to 70 years of age, and suitable for DPC. TCRdb reprocessed the RACE reads via MiXCR and lists one record per CDR3 protein. The table shows 75,000 to 100,000 distinct CDR3 sequences, with about 11% occurring only once. The study's findings and limits: Significantly more large CDR3 similarity clusters arose among expanded TCRs than among controls. Alopecia was present in the donors, so their immune response may differ from healthy people's. There was no change with DPC sensitization in TCRs above 1 in 1000 frequency.

The receptor was derived from a woman aged 60-75 years with alopecia areata. Some clones in this sample may be carry-over from other donors' samples. V and J are TRBV5-1 and TRBJ2-7, with D possibly being TRBD1 (5 bases). The material was whole blood, obtained in connection with sensitization to the hapten diphenylcyclopropenone (DPC). In DNA form, the CDR3 reads TGCGCCAGCAGCTTGGGACAGCTAGACTACGAGCAGTACTTC. Encoded protein: CASSLGQLDYEQYF. The whole variable domain, remainder taken from reference TRBV5-1 and TRBJ2-7, is KAGVTQTPRYLIKTRGQQVTLSCSPISGHRSVSWYQQTPGQGLQFLFEYFSETQRNKGNFPGRFSGRQFSNSRSEMNVSTLELGDSALYLCASSLGQLDYEQYFGPGTRLTVT.